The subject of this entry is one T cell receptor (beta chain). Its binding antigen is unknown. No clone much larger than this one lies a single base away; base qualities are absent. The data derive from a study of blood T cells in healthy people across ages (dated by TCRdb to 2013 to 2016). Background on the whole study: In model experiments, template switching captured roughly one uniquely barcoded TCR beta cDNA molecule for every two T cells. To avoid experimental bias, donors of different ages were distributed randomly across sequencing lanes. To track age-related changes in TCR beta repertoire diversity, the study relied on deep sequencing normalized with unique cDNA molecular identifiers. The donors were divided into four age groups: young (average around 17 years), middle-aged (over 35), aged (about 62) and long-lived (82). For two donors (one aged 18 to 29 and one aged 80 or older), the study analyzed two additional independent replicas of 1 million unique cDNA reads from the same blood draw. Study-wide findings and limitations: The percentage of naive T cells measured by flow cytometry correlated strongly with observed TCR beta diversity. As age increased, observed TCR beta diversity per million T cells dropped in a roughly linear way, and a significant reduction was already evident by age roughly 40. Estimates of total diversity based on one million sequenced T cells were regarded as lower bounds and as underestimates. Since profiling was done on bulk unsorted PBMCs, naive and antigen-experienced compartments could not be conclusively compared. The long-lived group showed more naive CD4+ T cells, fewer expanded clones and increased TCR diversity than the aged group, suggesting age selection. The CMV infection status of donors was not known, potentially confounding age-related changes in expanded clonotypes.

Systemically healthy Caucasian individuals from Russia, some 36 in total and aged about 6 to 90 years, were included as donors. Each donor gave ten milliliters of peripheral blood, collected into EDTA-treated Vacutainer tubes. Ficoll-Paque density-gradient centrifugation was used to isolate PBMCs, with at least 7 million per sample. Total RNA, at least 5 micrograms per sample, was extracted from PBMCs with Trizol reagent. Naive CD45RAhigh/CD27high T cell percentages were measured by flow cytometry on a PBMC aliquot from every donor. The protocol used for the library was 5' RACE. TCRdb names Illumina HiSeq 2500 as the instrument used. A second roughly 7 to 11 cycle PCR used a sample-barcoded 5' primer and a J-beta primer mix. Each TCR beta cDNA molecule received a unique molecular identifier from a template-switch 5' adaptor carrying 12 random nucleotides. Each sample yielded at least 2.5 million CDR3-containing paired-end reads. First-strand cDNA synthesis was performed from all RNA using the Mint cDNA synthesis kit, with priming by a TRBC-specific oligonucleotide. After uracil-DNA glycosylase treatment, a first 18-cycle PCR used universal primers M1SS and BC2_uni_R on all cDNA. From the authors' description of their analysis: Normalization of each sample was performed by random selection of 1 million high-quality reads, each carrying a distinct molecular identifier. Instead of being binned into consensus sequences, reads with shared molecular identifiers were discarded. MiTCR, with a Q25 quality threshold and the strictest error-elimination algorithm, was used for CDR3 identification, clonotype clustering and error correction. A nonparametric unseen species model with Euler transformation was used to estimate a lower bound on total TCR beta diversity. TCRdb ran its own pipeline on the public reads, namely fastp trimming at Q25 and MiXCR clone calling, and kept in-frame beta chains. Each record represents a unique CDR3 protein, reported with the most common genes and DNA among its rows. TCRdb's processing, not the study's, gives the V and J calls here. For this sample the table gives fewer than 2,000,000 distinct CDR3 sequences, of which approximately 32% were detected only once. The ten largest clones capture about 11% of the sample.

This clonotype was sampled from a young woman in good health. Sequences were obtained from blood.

The CDR3 region has the sequence CATSRGKGANYGYTF. In nucleotides, the sequence is TGTGCCACCAGCAGAGGAAAGGGGGCGAACTATGGCTACACCTTC. The sequence is built from TRBV15 and TRBJ1-2; TRBD1 matches 7 bases in the middle. Relative to germline, V is missing 1 base and J is missing 2 bases, with 4 bases of the junction outside any gene match. CDR3 length: 15 amino acids, cysteine to phenylalanine. Only CDR3 DNA is held: 45 bases, read in frame from base 1. The germline V gene (reference sequence) gives CDR1 as LNHNV and CDR2 as YYDKDF.